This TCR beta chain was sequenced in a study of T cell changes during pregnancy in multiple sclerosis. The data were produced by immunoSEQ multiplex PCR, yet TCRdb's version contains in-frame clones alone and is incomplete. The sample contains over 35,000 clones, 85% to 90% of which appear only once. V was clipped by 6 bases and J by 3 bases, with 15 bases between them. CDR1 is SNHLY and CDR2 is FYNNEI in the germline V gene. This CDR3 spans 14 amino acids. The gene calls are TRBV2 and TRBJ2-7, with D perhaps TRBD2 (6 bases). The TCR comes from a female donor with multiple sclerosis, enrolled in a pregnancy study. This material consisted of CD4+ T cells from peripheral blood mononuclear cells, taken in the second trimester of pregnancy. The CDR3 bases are TGTGCCAGCAGAGATACGGGACTCCACTACGAGCAGTACTTC. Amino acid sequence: CASRDTGLHYEQYF. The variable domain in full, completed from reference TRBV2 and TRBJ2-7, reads EPEVTQTPSHQVTQMGQEVILRCVPISNHLYFYWYRQILGQKVEFLVSFYNNEISEKSEIFDDQFSVERPDGSNFTLKIRSTKLEDSAMYFCASRDTGLHYEQYFGPGTRLTVT.